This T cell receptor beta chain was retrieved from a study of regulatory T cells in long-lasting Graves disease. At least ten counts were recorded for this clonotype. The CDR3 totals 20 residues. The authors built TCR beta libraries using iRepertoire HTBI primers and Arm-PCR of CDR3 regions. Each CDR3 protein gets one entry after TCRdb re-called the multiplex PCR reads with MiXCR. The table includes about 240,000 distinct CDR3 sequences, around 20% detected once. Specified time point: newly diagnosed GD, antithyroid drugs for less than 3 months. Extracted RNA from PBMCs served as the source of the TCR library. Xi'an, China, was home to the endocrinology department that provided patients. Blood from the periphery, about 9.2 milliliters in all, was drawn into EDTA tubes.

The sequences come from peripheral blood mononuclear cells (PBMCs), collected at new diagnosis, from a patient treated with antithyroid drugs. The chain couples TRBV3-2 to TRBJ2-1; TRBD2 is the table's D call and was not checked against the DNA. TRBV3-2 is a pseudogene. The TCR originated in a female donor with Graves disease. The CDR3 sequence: CASSKTSGGMWVSSYNEQFF. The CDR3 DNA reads TGTGCCAGCAGTAAGACTAGCGGGGGAATGTGGGTCTCCTCCTACAATGAGCAGTTCTTC.